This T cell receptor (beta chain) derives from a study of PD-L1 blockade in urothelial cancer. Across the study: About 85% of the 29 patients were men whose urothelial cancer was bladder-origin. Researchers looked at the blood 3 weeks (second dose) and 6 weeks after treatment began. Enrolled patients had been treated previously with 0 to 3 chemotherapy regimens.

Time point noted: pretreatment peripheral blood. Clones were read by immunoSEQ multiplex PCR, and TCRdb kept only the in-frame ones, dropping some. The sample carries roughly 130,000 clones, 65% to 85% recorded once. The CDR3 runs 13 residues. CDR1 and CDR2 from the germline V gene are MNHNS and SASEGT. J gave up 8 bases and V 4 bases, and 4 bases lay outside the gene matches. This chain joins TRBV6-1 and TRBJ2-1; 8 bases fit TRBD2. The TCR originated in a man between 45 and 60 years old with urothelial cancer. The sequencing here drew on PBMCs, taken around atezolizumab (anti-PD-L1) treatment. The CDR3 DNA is TGTGCCAGCAGTGGAACGGGAGGGCATGAGCAGTTCTTC. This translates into CASSGTGGHEQFF.